This T cell receptor beta chain is from a study of blood T cell repertoires in COVID-19 (dated by TCRdb to about 2020). Looking at the study overall: Samples from collaborators originated in the United States, Italy and Spain and spanned both the acute and convalescent phases of COVID-19. The prospective study material was composed of cDNA or gDNA derived from T cells, B-cell-depleted T cells, or PBMCs. Subjects who had been exposed to COVID-19, were actively infected with it, or had recovered from it provided the deeply sampled blood TCRbeta repertoires that made up the dataset. Nearly every sample came with metadata listing a de-identified subject ID, COVID-19 status, age in years and sex. A freely available public database, intended as a resource for researchers studying the immune response to SARS-CoV-2, is where the repertoires were released. Where available, HLA class I and class II types were taken from metadata supplied by the sample provider and were not determined by assay-based typing. The samples were drawn from the first 160 participants of the ongoing ImmuneRACE study and from some 1,300 subjects provided by 6 global collaborators. Results and caveats for the whole study, not just this receptor: Clinical and demographic metadata were provided uncurated, with the amount varying by source and participant.

From cysteine to phenylalanine, the CDR3 is 16 amino acids long. Only the CDR3 part of the read is kept: 48 bases, read in frame from the first base. CDR1 and CDR2 were assigned from the germline V gene as MNHEY and SVGAGI. V loses 2 bases at its end and J loses 5 bases; junction bases beyond the gene matches: 11. A word on this clone: Its antigen is not yet known. Per-base qualities were not stored, and no clone one base away is much larger.

Enrolling through a virtual design, the prospective study's participants ranged in age from roughly 18 to 100 years and lived across roughly 23 United States geographic areas. In the prospective study, cohorts were assigned on the basis of participant-reported clinical history obtained from a screening survey and a study questionnaire. Recovered participants in ImmuneRACE Cohort 3 were defined by two consecutive negative NP/OP PCR tests, clearance by a healthcare professional, or resolution of symptoms. In the prospective study, mobile phlebotomists collected whole blood, serum and a nasopharyngeal or oropharyngeal swab from each participant. Prospective study participants could optionally give additional blood draws and questionnaires over an approximately two-month period. Prospective study blood samples were shipped either frozen or at room temperature before DNA extraction. TCRbeta CDR3 regions were amplified from genomic DNA using the immunoSEQ Assay, a bias-controlled multiplex PCR. As for the original processing: Within the assay, amplification of reference gene primers was used to estimate how many nucleated cells each sample contained. Sequence reads were collapsed and filtered to measure the absolute abundance of every unique TCRbeta CDR3 rearrangement. For each sample, productive Simpson clonality was calculated by taking the square root of Simpson's diversity index across productive rearrangements. TCRdb took over this immuneACCESS table, retaining in-frame rearrangements with V and J assigned. Such tables are incomplete; in checked studies, under half of the missing clones stem from an unresolved V gene, and the remainder is unexplained. V and J calls and clone size are those listed in that table; D and trimming were worked out from the DNA. This sample holds about 330,000 clones; about 92% were observed only once. The ten most abundant clones make up approximately 18% of the sample.

This clonotype originated in a woman in her 30s who had recovered from COVID-19. The chain is made from TRBV6-5 and TRBJ1-1; 7 central bases correspond to TRBD1. The sample comprised PBMCs or T cells enriched from blood (not recorded which). The CDR3 region reads CASSYKGAGVNTEAFF. The DNA is as follows: TGTGCCAGCAGTTACAAGGGGGCAGGAGTAAATACTGAAGCTTTCTTT.